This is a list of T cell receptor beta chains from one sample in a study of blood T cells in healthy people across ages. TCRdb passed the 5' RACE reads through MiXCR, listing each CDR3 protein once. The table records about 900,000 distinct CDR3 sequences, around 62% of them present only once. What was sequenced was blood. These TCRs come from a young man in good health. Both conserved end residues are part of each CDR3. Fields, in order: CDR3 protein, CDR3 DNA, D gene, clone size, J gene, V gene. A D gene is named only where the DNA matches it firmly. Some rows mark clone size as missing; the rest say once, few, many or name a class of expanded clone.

CDR3 protein: CATSDDERSSTDTQYF
CDR3 DNA: TGTGCCACCAGTGACGATGAGCGGTCTAGCACAGATACGCAGTATTTT
D gene: .
clone size: .
J gene: TRBJ2-3
V gene: TRBV24-1

CDR3 protein: CASSFVSGVPTDTQYF
CDR3 DNA: TGTGCCAGCAGCTTTGTATCCGGGGTGCCGACAGATACGCAGTATTTT
D gene: .
clone size: .
J gene: TRBJ2-3
V gene: TRBV11-2

CDR3 protein: CASRRDTISTDTQYF
CDR3 DNA: TGTGCCAGCAGGCGGGACACGATCAGCACAGATACGCAGTATTTT
D gene: .
clone size: .
J gene: TRBJ2-3
V gene: TRBV5-4

CDR3 protein: CASSQDSGGGQPQHF
CDR3 DNA: TGTGCCAGCAGCCAAGATAGTGGGGGCGGTCAGCCCCAGCATTTT
D gene: .
clone size: .
J gene: TRBJ1-5
V gene: TRBV3-1

CDR3 protein: CASSVGGQEQFF
CDR3 DNA: TGTGCCAGCAGCGTCGGGGGCCAAGAGCAGTTCTTC
D gene: .
clone size: .
J gene: TRBJ2-1
V gene: TRBV9

CDR3 protein: CSASSGGKRNEQFF
CDR3 DNA: TGCAGTGCTAGTAGCGGGGGGAAGCGCAATGAGCAGTTCTTC
D gene: TRBD2
clone size: few
J gene: TRBJ2-1
V gene: TRBV20-1

CDR3 protein: CASRAGYFSYNEQFF
CDR3 DNA: TGTGCCAGCAGAGCAGGGTATTTCTCCTACAATGAGCAGTTCTTC
D gene: .
clone size: .
J gene: TRBJ2-1
V gene: TRBV7-2

CDR3 protein: CAIKGTPGADTQYF
CDR3 DNA: TGTGCCATCAAAGGGACCCCCGGAGCAGATACGCAGTATTTT
D gene: .
clone size: few
J gene: TRBJ2-3
V gene: TRBV10-3

CDR3 protein: CSVSEGGANEQYF
CDR3 DNA: TGCAGCGTTTCAGAAGGGGGGGCTAACGAGCAGTACTTC
D gene: .
clone size: .
J gene: TRBJ2-7
V gene: TRBV29-1

CDR3 protein: CASMRYHNEQFF
CDR3 DNA: TGTGCCAGCATGCGGTACCACAATGAGCAGTTCTTC
D gene: .
clone size: .
J gene: TRBJ2-1
V gene: TRBV7-9

CDR3 protein: CASSLVGLQSTNEKLFF
CDR3 DNA: TGTGCCAGCAGCTTAGTTGGACTCCAATCAACTAATGAAAAACTGTTTTTT
D gene: .
clone size: .
J gene: TRBJ1-4
V gene: TRBV7-2

CDR3 protein: CASRIGASPTNEQFF
CDR3 DNA: TGTGCCAGCAGGATTGGGGCTTCCCCTACCAATGAGCAGTTCTTC
D gene: .
clone size: .
J gene: TRBJ2-1
V gene: TRBV6-5

CDR3 protein: CASSVEGAPETQYF
CDR3 DNA: TGTGCCAGCAGCGTAGAGGGGGCCCCAGAGACCCAGTACTTC
D gene: TRBD1
clone size: .
J gene: TRBJ2-5
V gene: TRBV9

CDR3 protein: CASSFRITSSTDTRYF
CDR3 DNA: TGTGCCAGCAGCTTCCGTATCACGTCTAGCACAGATACGCGGTATTTT
D gene: .
clone size: .
J gene: TRBJ2-3
V gene: TRBV7-2

CDR3 protein: CASSKVPGQVISYEQYF
CDR3 DNA: TGTGCCAGCAGTAAGGTACCGGGACAGGTTATCTCCTACGAGCAGTACTTC
D gene: TRBD1
clone size: .
J gene: TRBJ2-7
V gene: TRBV2

CDR3 protein: CASREGVSSYNEQFF
CDR3 DNA: TGCGCCAGCCGGGAAGGGGTAAGCTCCTACAATGAGCAGTTCTTC
D gene: .
clone size: few
J gene: TRBJ2-1
V gene: TRBV5-1

CDR3 protein: CATSPAQETQYF
CDR3 DNA: TGTGCCACCAGCCCTGCCCAAGAGACCCAGTACTTC
D gene: .
clone size: .
J gene: TRBJ2-5
V gene: TRBV15

CDR3 protein: CASSLLPSNSYEQYF
CDR3 DNA: TGTGCCAGCAGCCTCCTTCCTAGTAACTCCTACGAGCAGTACTTC
D gene: .
clone size: .
J gene: TRBJ2-7
V gene: TRBV7-2

CDR3 protein: CSAREDGRVIHEQYF
CDR3 DNA: TGCAGTGCTAGAGAAGACGGCAGGGTTATCCACGAGCAGTACTTC
D gene: .
clone size: few
J gene: TRBJ2-7
V gene: TRBV20-1

CDR3 protein: CSAPQRGQETQYF
CDR3 DNA: TGCAGTGCACCTCAGCGGGGGCAAGAGACCCAGTACTTC
D gene: TRBD2
clone size: .
J gene: TRBJ2-5
V gene: TRBV20-1

CDR3 protein: CASRPAGFQTQYF
CDR3 DNA: TGTGCCAGCAGACCTGCAGGGTTTCAGACCCAGTACTTC
D gene: .
clone size: .
J gene: TRBJ2-5
V gene: TRBV28

CDR3 protein: CASSPGQGLSSAYNSPLHF
CDR3 DNA: TGTGCCAGCAGTCCTGGACAGGGGCTAAGTAGCGCCTATAATTCACCCCTCCACTTT
D gene: TRBD1
clone size: .
J gene: TRBJ1-6
V gene: TRBV28

CDR3 protein: CASSLSSRTGENYGYTF
CDR3 DNA: TGTGCCAGCAGTTTGTCGTCTCGGACAGGGGAGAACTATGGCTACACCTTC
D gene: TRBD1
clone size: .
J gene: TRBJ1-2
V gene: TRBV27

CDR3 protein: CASSVGQGHYGYTF
CDR3 DNA: TGTGCCAGCAGCGTGGGACAGGGACACTATGGCTACACCTTC
D gene: TRBD1
clone size: .
J gene: TRBJ1-2
V gene: TRBV9

CDR3 protein: CASSSPAGSYNEQFF
CDR3 DNA: TGTGCCAGCAGCTCTCCCGCGGGGTCCTACAATGAGCAGTTCTTC
D gene: .
clone size: few
J gene: TRBJ2-1
V gene: TRBV7-3

CDR3 protein: CASSLAASSHGYTF
CDR3 DNA: TGTGCCAGCAGCTTAGCGGCCAGCTCTCATGGCTACACCTTC
D gene: .
clone size: many
J gene: TRBJ1-2
V gene: TRBV7-2

CDR3 protein: CASSQEGRTYF
CDR3 DNA: TGTGCCAGCAGCCAAGAGGGGAGAACGTACTTC
D gene: .
clone size: once
J gene: TRBJ2-4
V gene: TRBV3-1

CDR3 protein: CAHLGQGNGYTF
CDR3 DNA: TGTGCCCATCTCGGGCAGGGTAATGGCTACACCTTC
D gene: .
clone size: .
J gene: TRBJ1-2
V gene: TRBV28

CDR3 protein: CASSAPTDYGYTF
CDR3 DNA: TGTGCCAGCAGCGCCCCGACAGACTATGGCTACACCTTC
D gene: .
clone size: .
J gene: TRBJ1-2
V gene: TRBV9

CDR3 protein: CASTDRGGRLETQYF
CDR3 DNA: TGTGCCAGCACGGATCGGGGGGGCCGTCTAGAGACCCAGTACTTC
D gene: TRBD2
clone size: .
J gene: TRBJ2-5
V gene: TRBV6-2/TRBV6-3

CDR3 protein: CASSLGFGEPTDTQYF
CDR3 DNA: TGTGCCAGCAGCTTAGGCTTCGGGGAACCCACAGATACGCAGTATTTT
D gene: .
clone size: .
J gene: TRBJ2-3
V gene: TRBV7-2

CDR3 protein: CASSPVASGGARDTQYF
CDR3 DNA: TGCGCCAGCAGTCCCGTCGCTAGCGGGGGGGCCAGGGATACGCAGTATTTT
D gene: TRBD2
clone size: .
J gene: TRBJ2-3
V gene: TRBV10-2

CDR3 protein: CASSLTSGGFTGELFF
CDR3 DNA: TGCGCCAGCAGCTTAACTAGCGGGGGCTTCACCGGGGAGCTGTTTTTT
D gene: TRBD2
clone size: .
J gene: TRBJ2-2
V gene: TRBV5-1

CDR3 protein: CSVAYRLTGETQYF
CDR3 DNA: TGCAGCGTTGCCTATCGACTAACTGGCGAGACCCAGTACTTC
D gene: .
clone size: few
J gene: TRBJ2-5
V gene: TRBV29-1

CDR3 protein: CASSYRDGEKETQYF
CDR3 DNA: TGTGCCAGCAGCTACCGGGACGGAGAGAAAGAGACCCAGTACTTC
D gene: .
clone size: .
J gene: TRBJ2-5
V gene: TRBV7-6

CDR3 protein: CASSLVLAETQYF
CDR3 DNA: TGCGCCAGCAGCTTGGTACTAGCGGAGACCCAGTACTTC
D gene: TRBD2
clone size: many
J gene: TRBJ2-5
V gene: TRBV5-1

CDR3 protein: CASSLEATDRAGANVLTF
CDR3 DNA: TGTGCCAGCAGCTTAGAGGCTACCGACAGGGCTGGGGCCAACGTCCTGACTTTC
D gene: TRBD1
clone size: .
J gene: TRBJ2-6
V gene: TRBV7-2

CDR3 protein: CASSHRIGGENIQYF
CDR3 DNA: TGCGCCAGCAGCCACCGAATAGGGGGGGAAAACATTCAGTACTTC
D gene: .
clone size: .
J gene: TRBJ2-4
V gene: TRBV4-3

CDR3 protein: CSAVAGVTYEQYF
CDR3 DNA: TGCAGTGCCGTAGCGGGGGTAACCTACGAGCAGTACTTC
D gene: TRBD2
clone size: .
J gene: TRBJ2-7
V gene: TRBV20-1

CDR3 protein: CASSSRIGRTYEQYF
CDR3 DNA: TGTGCCAGCAGTTCGCGGATAGGGAGGACCTACGAGCAGTACTTC
D gene: .
clone size: .
J gene: TRBJ2-7
V gene: TRBV28

CDR3 protein: CASSLIAQAQETQYF
CDR3 DNA: TGTGCCAGCAGTTTGATAGCGCAGGCCCAAGAGACCCAGTACTTC
D gene: .
clone size: .
J gene: TRBJ2-5
V gene: TRBV28

CDR3 protein: CSAGAGNRETQYF
CDR3 DNA: TGCAGTGCGGGTGCAGGGAATCGGGAGACCCAGTACTTC
D gene: .
clone size: .
J gene: TRBJ2-5
V gene: TRBV20-1

CDR3 protein: CSVPGQGVTQYF
CDR3 DNA: TGCAGCGTTCCGGGACAGGGGGTGACCCAGTACTTC
D gene: TRBD1
clone size: few
J gene: TRBJ2-5
V gene: TRBV29-1

CDR3 protein: CASSQSRERGAYEQYF
CDR3 DNA: TGTGCCAGCAGCCAATCCCGGGAACGCGGCGCCTACGAGCAGTACTTC
D gene: .
clone size: once
J gene: TRBJ2-7
V gene: TRBV14

CDR3 protein: CASSLTPLAGGPYNEQFF
CDR3 DNA: TGTGCCAGCAGCTTAACGCCCCTAGCGGGGGGGCCCTACAATGAGCAGTTCTTC
D gene: TRBD2
clone size: few
J gene: TRBJ2-1
V gene: TRBV7-3

CDR3 protein: CASSQDLRHDNQPQHF
CDR3 DNA: TGCGCCAGCAGCCAAGATCTAAGACACGATAATCAGCCCCAGCATTTT
D gene: .
clone size: .
J gene: TRBJ1-5
V gene: TRBV4-3

CDR3 protein: CASSTNPYEQYF
CDR3 DNA: TGTGCCAGCAGCACTAACCCCTACGAGCAGTACTTC
D gene: .
clone size: .
J gene: TRBJ2-7
V gene: TRBV27

CDR3 protein: CAILGDGKEQFF
CDR3 DNA: TGTGCCATCCTCGGGGACGGGAAGGAGCAGTTCTTC
D gene: .
clone size: .
J gene: TRBJ2-1
V gene: TRBV10-3

CDR3 protein: CASRQGQGLTDTQYF
CDR3 DNA: TGTGCCAGCAGGCAAGGACAGGGCCTAACAGATACGCAGTATTTT
D gene: TRBD1
clone size: few
J gene: TRBJ2-3
V gene: TRBV7-9

CDR3 protein: CSASRWGGAQTETQYF
CDR3 DNA: TGCAGTGCTAGTAGGTGGGGGGGCGCACAGACAGAGACCCAGTACTTC
D gene: .
clone size: .
J gene: TRBJ2-5
V gene: TRBV20-1

CDR3 protein: CSAREEGGDYGYTF
CDR3 DNA: TGCAGTGCTAGAGAGGAGGGGGGGGACTATGGCTACACCTTC
D gene: .
clone size: .
J gene: TRBJ1-2
V gene: TRBV20-1

CDR3 protein: CASSDSQGSTDTQYF
CDR3 DNA: TGTGCCAGCAGTGACTCTCAGGGTAGCACAGATACGCAGTATTTT
D gene: .
clone size: .
J gene: TRBJ2-3
V gene: TRBV6-4

CDR3 protein: CATSRESSGGSSYNEQFF
CDR3 DNA: TGTGCCACCAGCAGAGAGTCTAGCGGGGGCTCCTCCTACAATGAGCAGTTCTTC
D gene: TRBD2
clone size: few
J gene: TRBJ2-1
V gene: TRBV15